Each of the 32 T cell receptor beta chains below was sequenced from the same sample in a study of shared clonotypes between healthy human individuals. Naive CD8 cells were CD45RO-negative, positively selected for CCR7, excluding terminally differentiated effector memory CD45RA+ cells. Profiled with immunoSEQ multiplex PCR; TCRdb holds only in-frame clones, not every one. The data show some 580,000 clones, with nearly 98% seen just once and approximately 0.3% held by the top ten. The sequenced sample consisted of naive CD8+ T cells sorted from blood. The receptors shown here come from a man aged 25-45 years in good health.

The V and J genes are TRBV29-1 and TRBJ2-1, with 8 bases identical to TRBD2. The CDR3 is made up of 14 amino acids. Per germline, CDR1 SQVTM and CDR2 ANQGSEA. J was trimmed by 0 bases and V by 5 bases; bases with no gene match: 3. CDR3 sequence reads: CSVIAGSSYNEQFF. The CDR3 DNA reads TGCAGCGTTATAGCGGGGAGCTCCTACAATGAGCAGTTCTTC.

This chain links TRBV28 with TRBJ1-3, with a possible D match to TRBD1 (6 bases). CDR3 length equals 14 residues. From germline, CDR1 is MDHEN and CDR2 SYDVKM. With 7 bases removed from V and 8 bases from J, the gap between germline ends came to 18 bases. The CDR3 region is CASNLGTPLDTIYF. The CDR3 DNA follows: TGTGCCAGCAACCTCGGGACACCTTTGGACACCATATATTTT.

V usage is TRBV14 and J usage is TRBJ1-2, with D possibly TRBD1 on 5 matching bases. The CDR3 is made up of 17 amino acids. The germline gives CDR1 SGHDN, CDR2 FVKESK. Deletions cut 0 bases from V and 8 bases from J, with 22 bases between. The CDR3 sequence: CASSQDPPGSGSIGYTF. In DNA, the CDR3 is TGTGCCAGCAGCCAAGATCCACCGGGATCAGGGAGTATAGGCTACACCTTC.

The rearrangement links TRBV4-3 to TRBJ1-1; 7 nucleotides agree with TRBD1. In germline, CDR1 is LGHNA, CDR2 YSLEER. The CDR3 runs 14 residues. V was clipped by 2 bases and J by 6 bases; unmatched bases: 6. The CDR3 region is CASSQPGTVSEAFF. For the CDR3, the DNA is TGCGCCAGCAGCCAACCTGGGACAGTATCTGAAGCTTTCTTT.

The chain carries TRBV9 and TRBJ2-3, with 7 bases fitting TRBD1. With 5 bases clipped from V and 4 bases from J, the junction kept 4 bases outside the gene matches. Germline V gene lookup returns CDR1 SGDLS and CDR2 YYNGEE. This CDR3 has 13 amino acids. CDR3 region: CASSSGGADTQYF. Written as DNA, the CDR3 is TGTGCCAGCAGTTCAGGGGGTGCAGATACGCAGTATTTT.

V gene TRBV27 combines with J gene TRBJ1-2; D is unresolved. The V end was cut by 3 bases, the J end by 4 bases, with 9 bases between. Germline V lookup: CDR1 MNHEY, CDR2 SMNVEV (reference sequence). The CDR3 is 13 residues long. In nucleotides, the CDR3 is TGTGCCAGCAGTTTCGGGGTAGGCTATGGCTACACCTTC. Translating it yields CASSFGVGYGYTF.

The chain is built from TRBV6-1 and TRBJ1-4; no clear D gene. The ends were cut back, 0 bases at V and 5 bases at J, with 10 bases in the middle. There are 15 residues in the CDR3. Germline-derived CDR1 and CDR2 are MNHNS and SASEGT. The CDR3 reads CASSEAGPANEKLFF. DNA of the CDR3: TGTGCCAGCAGTGAAGCTGGGCCAGCAAATGAAAAACTGTTTTTT.

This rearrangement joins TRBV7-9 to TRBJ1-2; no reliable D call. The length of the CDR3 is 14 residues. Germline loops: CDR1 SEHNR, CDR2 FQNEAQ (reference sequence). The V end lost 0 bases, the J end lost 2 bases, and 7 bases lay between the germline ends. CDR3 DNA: TGTGCCAGCAGCTTAGCAAAGGCGAACTATGGCTACACCTTC. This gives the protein CASSLAKANYGYTF.

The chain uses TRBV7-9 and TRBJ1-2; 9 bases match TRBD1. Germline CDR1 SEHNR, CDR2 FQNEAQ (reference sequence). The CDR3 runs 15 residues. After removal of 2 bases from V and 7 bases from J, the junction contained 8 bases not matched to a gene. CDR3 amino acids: CASSLSGDRVGGYTF. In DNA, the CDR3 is TGTGCCAGCAGCTTATCCGGGGACAGGGTCGGTGGCTACACCTTC.

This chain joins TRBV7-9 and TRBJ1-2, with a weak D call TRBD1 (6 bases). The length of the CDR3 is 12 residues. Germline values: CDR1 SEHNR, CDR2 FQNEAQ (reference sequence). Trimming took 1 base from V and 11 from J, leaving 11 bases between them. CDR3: CASSLDGTQYTF. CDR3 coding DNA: TGTGCCAGCAGCTTAGATGGGACACAGTACACCTTC.

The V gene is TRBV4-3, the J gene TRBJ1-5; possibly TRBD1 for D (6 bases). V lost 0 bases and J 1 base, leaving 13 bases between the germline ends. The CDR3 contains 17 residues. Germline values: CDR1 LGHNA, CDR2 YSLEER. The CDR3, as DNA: TGCGCCAGCAGCCAAGATTTGGGGGCCGGCAGCAATCAGCCCCAGCATTTT. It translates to CASSQDLGAGSNQPQHF.

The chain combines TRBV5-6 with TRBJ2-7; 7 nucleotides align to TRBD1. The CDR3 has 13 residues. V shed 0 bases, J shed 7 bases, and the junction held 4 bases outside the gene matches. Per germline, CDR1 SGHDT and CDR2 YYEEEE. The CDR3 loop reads CASSLDQGQEQYF. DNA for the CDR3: TGTGCCAGCAGCTTGGACCAGGGACAGGAGCAGTACTTC.

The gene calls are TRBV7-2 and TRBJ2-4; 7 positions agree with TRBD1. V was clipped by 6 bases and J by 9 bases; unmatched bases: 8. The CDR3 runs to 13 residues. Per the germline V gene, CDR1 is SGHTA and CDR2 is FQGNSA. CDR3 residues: CASSYDRVGIQYF. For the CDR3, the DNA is TGTGCCAGCAGTTACGACAGGGTTGGCATTCAGTACTTC.

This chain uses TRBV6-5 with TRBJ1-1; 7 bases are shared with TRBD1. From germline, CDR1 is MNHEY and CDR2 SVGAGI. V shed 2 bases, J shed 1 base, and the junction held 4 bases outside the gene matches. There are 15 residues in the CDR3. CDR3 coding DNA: TGTGCCAGCAGTTACGGGACAGAACGGAACACTGAAGCTTTCTTT. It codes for CASSYGTERNTEAFF.

In DNA form, the CDR3 reads TGTGCCAGCAGCTTAGACCCCCTCGGGACACTTGGGCACTATGGCTACACCTTC. This gives the protein CASSLDPLGTLGHYGYTF. The rearrangement joins TRBV13 to TRBJ1-2; TRBD1 might be the D (6 bases). The CDR3 extends over 18 amino acids. Germline V gene sequence: CDR1 PRHDT, CDR2 FYEKMQ (reference sequence). V lost 1 base and J 3 bases, leaving 21 bases between the germline ends.

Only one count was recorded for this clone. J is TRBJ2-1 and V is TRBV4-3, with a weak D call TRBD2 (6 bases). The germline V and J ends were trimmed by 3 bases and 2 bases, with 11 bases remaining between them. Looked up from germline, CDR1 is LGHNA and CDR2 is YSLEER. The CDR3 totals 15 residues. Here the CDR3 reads CASSHGDWPYNEQFF. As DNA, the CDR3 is TGCGCCAGCAGCCATGGGGACTGGCCCTACAATGAGCAGTTCTTC.

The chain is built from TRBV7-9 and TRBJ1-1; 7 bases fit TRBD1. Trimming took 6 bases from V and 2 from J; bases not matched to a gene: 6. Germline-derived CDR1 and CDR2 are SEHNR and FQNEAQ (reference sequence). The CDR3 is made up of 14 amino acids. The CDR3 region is CASRPGTDNTEAFF. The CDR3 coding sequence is TGTGCCAGCAGACCCGGGACAGACAACACTGAAGCTTTCTTT.

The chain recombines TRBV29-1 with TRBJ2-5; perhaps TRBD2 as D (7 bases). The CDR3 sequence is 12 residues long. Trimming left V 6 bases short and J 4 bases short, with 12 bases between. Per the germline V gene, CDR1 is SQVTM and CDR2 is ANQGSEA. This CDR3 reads CSVVRGGETQYF. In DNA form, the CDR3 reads TGCAGCGTAGTGAGGGGGGGAGAGACCCAGTACTTC.

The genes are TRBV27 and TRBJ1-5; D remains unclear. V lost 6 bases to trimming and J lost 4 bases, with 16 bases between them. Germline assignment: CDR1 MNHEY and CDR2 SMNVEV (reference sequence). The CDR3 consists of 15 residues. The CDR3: CASSLVGFTNQPQHF. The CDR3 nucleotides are TGTGCCAGCAGCCTGGTTGGATTCACGAATCAGCCCCAGCATTTT.

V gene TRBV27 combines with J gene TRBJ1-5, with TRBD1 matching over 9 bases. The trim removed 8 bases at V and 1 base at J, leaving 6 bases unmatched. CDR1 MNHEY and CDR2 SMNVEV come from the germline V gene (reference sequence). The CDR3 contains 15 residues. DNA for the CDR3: TGTGCCAGCGGACAGGGGAGAGCCAGCAATCAGCCCCAGCATTTT. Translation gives CASGQGRASNQPQHF.

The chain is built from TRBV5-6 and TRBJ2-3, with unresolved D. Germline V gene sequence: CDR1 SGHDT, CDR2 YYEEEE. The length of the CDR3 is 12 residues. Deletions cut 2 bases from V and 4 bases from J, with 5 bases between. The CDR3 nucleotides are TGTGCCAGCAGCTTCTCGGCAGATACGCAGTATTTT. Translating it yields CASSFSADTQYF.

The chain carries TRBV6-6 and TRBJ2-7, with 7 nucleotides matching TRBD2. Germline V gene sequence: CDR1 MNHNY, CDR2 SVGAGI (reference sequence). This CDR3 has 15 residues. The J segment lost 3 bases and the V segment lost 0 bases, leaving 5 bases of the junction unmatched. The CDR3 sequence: CASSYSGSGNYEQYF. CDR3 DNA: TGTGCCAGCAGTTACTCAGGCAGCGGGAACTACGAGCAGTACTTC.

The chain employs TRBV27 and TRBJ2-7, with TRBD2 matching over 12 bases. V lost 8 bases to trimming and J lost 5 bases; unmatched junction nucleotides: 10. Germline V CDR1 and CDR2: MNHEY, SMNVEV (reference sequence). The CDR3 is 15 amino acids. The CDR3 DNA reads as TGTGCCAGCGGGGGCGGACTAGCGGGAACGAACGAGCAGTACTTC. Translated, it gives CASGGGLAGTNEQYF.

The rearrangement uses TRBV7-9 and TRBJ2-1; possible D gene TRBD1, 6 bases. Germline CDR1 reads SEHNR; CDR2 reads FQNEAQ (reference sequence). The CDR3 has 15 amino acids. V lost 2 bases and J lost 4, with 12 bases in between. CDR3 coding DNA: TGTGCCAGCAGCTTAACTCAGGGGCTGTACAATGAGCAGTTCTTC. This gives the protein CASSLTQGLYNEQFF.

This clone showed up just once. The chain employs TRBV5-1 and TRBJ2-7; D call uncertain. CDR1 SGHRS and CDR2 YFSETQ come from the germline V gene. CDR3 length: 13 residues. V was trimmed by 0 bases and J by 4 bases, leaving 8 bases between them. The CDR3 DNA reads TGCGCCAGCAGCTTGGGCAGAAAATACGAGCAGTACTTC. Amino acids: CASSLGRKYEQYF.

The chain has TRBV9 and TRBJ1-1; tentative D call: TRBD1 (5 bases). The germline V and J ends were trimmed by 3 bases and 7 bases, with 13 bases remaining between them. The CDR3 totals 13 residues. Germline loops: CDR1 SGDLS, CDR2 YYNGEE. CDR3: CASSEGRDNEAFF. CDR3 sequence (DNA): TGTGCCAGCAGCGAGGGACGGGATAATGAAGCTTTCTTT.

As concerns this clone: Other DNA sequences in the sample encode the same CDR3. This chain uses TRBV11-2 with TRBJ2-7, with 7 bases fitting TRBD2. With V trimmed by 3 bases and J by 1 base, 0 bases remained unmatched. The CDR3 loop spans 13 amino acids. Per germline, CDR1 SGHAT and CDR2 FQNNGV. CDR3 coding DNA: TGTGCCAGCAGCTTCGGGGGGTCCTACGAGCAGTACTTC. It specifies CASSFGGSYEQYF.

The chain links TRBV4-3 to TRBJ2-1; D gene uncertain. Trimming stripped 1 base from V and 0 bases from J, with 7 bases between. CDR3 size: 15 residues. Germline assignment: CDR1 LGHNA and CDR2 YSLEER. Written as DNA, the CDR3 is TGCGCCAGCAGCCAAGTGCGGAGCTCCTACAATGAGCAGTTCTTC. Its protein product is CASSQVRSSYNEQFF.

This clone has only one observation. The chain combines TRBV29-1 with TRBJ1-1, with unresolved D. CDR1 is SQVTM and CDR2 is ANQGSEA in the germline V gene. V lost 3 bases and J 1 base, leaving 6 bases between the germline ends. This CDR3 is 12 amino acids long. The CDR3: CSVESWNTEAFF. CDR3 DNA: TGCAGCGTTGAGAGCTGGAACACTGAAGCTTTCTTT.

The CDR3 sequence: CASSESGLETEQFF. The CDR3 DNA is TGCGCCAGCAGTGAGTCGGGTCTGGAGACTGAGCAGTTCTTC. The V and J genes are TRBV10-1 and TRBJ2-1, with D unresolved. The germline CDR1 and CDR2 sequences are WNHNN and SYGVQD (reference sequence). The CDR3 has 14 residues. The V end lost 0 bases, the J end lost 9 bases, and 12 bases lay between the germline ends.

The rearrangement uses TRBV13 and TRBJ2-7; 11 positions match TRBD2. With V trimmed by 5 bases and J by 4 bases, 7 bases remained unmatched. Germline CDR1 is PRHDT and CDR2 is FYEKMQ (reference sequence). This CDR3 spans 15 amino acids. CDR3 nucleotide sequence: TGTGCCAGCAGCGAGGGGACTAGCGGAGAATACGAGCAGTACTTC. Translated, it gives CASSEGTSGEYEQYF.

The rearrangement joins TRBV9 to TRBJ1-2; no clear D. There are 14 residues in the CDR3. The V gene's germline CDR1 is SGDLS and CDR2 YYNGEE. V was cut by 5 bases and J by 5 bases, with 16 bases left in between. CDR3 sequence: CASSSPDLAYGYTF. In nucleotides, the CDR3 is TGTGCCAGCAGTTCGCCCGACTTGGCGTATGGCTACACCTTC.